One and the same sample provided the 18 T cell receptor beta chains below, sequenced in a study of CD8 T cells in Susac syndrome. Reverse transcription of 0.5 to 1 ug RNA was performed with random hexamers. TCRdb re-called the immunoSEQ multiplex PCR reads with MiXCR, one entry per CDR3 protein. The table includes 100,000 or so distinct CDR3 sequences, nearly 95% detected once. Sequencing input: CD4+ T cells from PBMCs. The receptors stem from a human donor in good health.

V is TRBV6-2 or TRBV6-3 and J is TRBJ1-2; TRBD1 agrees at 8 bases. The V gene end was trimmed by 10 bases and the J gene end by 3 bases; junction bases not matched to a gene: 7. This CDR3 is 13 amino acids long. From germline, CDR1 is MNHEY and CDR2 SVGEGT. The CDR3 DNA sequence: TGTGCCACCGGCCAGGGGGCTTACTATGGCTACACCTTC. Translation: CATGQGAYYGYTF.

V and J are TRBV7-9 and TRBJ1-6; D is uncertain. Germline assignment: CDR1 SEHNR and CDR2 FQNEAQ (reference sequence). This CDR3 contains 12 residues. V lost 5 bases and J 13 bases, leaving 12 bases between the germline ends. This CDR3 is CASSPHASPLHF. The CDR3 DNA is TGTGCCAGCAGCCCGCATGCCTCCCCCCTCCACTTT.

This chain connects TRBV20-1 to TRBJ1-3; D perhaps matches TRBD1 (6 bases). The CDR3 loop spans 16 amino acids. In germline, CDR1 is DFQATT, CDR2 SNEGSKA (reference sequence). The V gene lost 3 bases and the J gene lost 0 bases, with 15 bases spanning the gap. The CDR3 DNA follows: TGCAGTGCTAGGAGGGCAGGGGCGAGCTCTGGAAACACCATATATTTT. It translates to CSARRAGASSGNTIYF.

The gene calls are TRBV20-1 and TRBJ1-4; D perhaps matches TRBD1 (5 bases). Germline V CDR1 and CDR2: DFQATT, SNEGSKA (reference sequence). V lost 5 bases and J 8 bases, leaving 6 bases between the germline ends. This CDR3 comprises 10 residues. CDR3 loop: CSAWDEKLFF. The CDR3 bases are TGCAGTGCTTGGGACGAAAAACTGTTTTTT.

The chain combines TRBV3-1 with TRBJ2-7, with 13 positions matching TRBD2. The CDR3 consists of 16 residues. V was clipped by 3 bases and J by 2 bases; unmatched bases: 4. Germline values: CDR1 LGHDT, CDR2 YNNKEL (reference sequence). This CDR3 is CASSHAGTSGAYEQYF. CDR3 nucleotides: TGTGCCAGCAGCCACGCCGGGACTAGCGGGGCCTACGAGCAGTACTTC.

V is TRBV2 and J is TRBJ2-5; possibly TRBD2 for D (5 bases). The germline V and J ends were trimmed by 7 bases and 2 bases, with 11 bases remaining between them. This CDR3 comprises 13 residues. Per the germline V gene, CDR1 is SNHLY and CDR2 is FYNNEI. This CDR3 reads CASTPWEQETQYF. In DNA, the CDR3 is TGTGCCAGCACCCCTTGGGAGCAAGAGACCCAGTACTTC.

CDR3 amino acids: CAWSSNQVSTEAFF. The CDR3, as DNA: TGTGCCTGGAGTTCTAATCAGGTTAGCACTGAAGCTTTCTTT. The chain is built from TRBV30 and TRBJ1-1; no clear D. The CDR3 has 14 amino acids. With 2 bases removed from V and 4 bases from J, the gap between germline ends came to 14 bases. Germline lookup yields CDR1 GTSNPN and CDR2 SVGIG (reference sequence).

This chain links TRBV3-1 with TRBJ1-1, with 7 bases matching TRBD1. The CDR3 spans 14 residues. After removal of 5 bases from V and 4 bases from J, the junction contained 7 bases not matched to a gene. Germline CDR1 reads LGHDT; CDR2 reads YNNKEL (reference sequence). The CDR3 region has the DNA TGTGCCAGCAGCTCCCAGGGGGGAGGCACTGAAGCTTTCTTT. Translated, it gives CASSSQGGGTEAFF.

This chain links TRBV11-2 with TRBJ2-1; 11 nucleotides line up with TRBD2. The CDR3 runs 16 residues. The J segment lost 4 bases and the V segment lost 5 bases, leaving 7 bases of the junction unmatched. Germline V gene data show CDR1 as SGHAT and CDR2 as FQNNGV. The CDR3 sequence: CASSTRTSGRYNEQFF. CDR3 nucleotide sequence: TGTGCCAGCAGCACCCGGACTAGCGGGCGTTACAATGAGCAGTTCTTC. The full variable domain, with the rest looked up from reference TRBV11-2 and TRBJ2-1, is EAGVAQSPRYKIIEKRQSVAFWCNPISGHATLYWYQQILGQGPKLLIQFQNNGVVDDSQLPKDRFSAERLKGVDSTLKIQPAKLEDSAVYLCASSTRTSGRYNEQFFGPGTRLTVL.

J is TRBJ2-7 and V is TRBV5-1, with D perhaps matching TRBD1 (6 bases). This CDR3 is 16 amino acids long. Trimming stripped 4 bases from V and 1 base from J, with 18 bases between. CDR1 is SGHRS and CDR2 is YFSETQ in the germline V gene. The chain's CDR3 is CASSIGQPHESYEQYF. Written as DNA, the CDR3 is TGCGCCAGCAGCATAGGACAGCCCCACGAATCCTACGAGCAGTACTTC.

The table lists this clonotype with a few counts. This chain joins TRBV19 and TRBJ2-7; D possibly corresponds to TRBD2 (5 bases). V was shortened by 4 bases and J by 2 bases, with 12 bases between the two germline ends. The CDR3 has 14 amino acids. Germline loops: CDR1 LNHDA, CDR2 SQIVND (reference sequence). The CDR3 nucleotides are TGTGCCAGTAGTACCGCGACGGGGACCTACGAGCAGTACTTC. Translated: CASSTATGTYEQYF.

V gene TRBV27 combines with J gene TRBJ1-1; D may be TRBD1 (5 bases). Trimming left V 3 bases short and J 7 bases short, with 15 bases between. This CDR3 is built from 14 residues. Per the germline V gene, CDR1 is MNHEY and CDR2 is SMNVEV (reference sequence). CDR3 residues: CASSFLTVESEAFF. The CDR3 nucleotides are TGTGCCAGCAGTTTCCTGACAGTAGAAAGTGAAGCTTTCTTT.

The J gene is TRBJ1-1, the V gene TRBV12-3 or TRBV12-4; D is undetermined. CDR3 length: 14 amino acids. With 5 bases removed from V and 4 bases from J, the gap between germline ends came to 14 bases. DNA of the CDR3: TGTGCCAGCAGTCTTACTCCCTGGAGCACTGAAGCTTTCTTT. Residues: CASSLTPWSTEAFF.

This clonotype has only a few counts. This rearrangement joins TRBV4-3 to TRBJ2-7; TRBD1 matches at 7 bases. CDR1 LGHNA and CDR2 YSLEER come from the germline V gene. This CDR3 is 15 amino acids long. After removal of 0 bases from V and 4 bases from J, the junction contained 6 bases not matched to a gene. This CDR3 is CASSQDRQGLYEQYF. The CDR3 coding sequence is TGCGCCAGCAGCCAAGATCGACAGGGCCTGTACGAGCAGTACTTC.

This rearrangement joins TRBV6-4 to TRBJ2-2; 8 nucleotides match TRBD1. The germline V gene has CDR1 MRHNA and CDR2 SNTAGT. Trimming cost V 4 bases and J 5 bases; bases outside gene matches: 6. This CDR3 has 15 amino acids. CDR3 coding DNA: TGTGCCAGCAGTGTAAATGGACAGGGTACCGGGGAGCTGTTTTTT. Protein product: CASSVNGQGTGELFF.

The chain is built from TRBV29-1 and TRBJ2-1, with a possible D match to TRBD2 (6 bases). The V and J ends lost 6 bases and 0 bases respectively, with 27 bases between them. Germline lookup yields CDR1 SQVTM and CDR2 ANQGSEA. CDR3 length equals 19 residues. CDR3 residues: CSVAVTGARGSSSYNEQFF. The CDR3 DNA reads as TGCAGCGTCGCCGTGACTGGCGCTCGGGGGTCAAGCTCCTACAATGAGCAGTTCTTC.

The chain has TRBV14 and TRBJ1-1; the match to TRBD1 covers 10 bases. Germline V CDR1 and CDR2: SGHDN, FVKESK. CDR3 size: 15 residues. The trim removed 3 bases at V and 1 base at J, leaving 2 bases unmatched. The CDR3 nucleotides are TGTGCCAGCAGCCACGACAGGGGGCCGAACACTGAAGCTTTCTTT. Protein product: CASSHDRGPNTEAFF.

The chain has TRBV20-1 and TRBJ1-6, with unresolved D. The CDR3 sequence is 13 residues long. The V and J ends lost 3 bases and 0 bases respectively, with 3 bases between them. The V gene's germline CDR1 is DFQATT and CDR2 SNEGSKA (reference sequence). The CDR3 spells CSASSSYNSPLHF. For the CDR3, the DNA is TGCAGTGCTAGTAGCTCCTATAATTCACCCCTCCACTTT.